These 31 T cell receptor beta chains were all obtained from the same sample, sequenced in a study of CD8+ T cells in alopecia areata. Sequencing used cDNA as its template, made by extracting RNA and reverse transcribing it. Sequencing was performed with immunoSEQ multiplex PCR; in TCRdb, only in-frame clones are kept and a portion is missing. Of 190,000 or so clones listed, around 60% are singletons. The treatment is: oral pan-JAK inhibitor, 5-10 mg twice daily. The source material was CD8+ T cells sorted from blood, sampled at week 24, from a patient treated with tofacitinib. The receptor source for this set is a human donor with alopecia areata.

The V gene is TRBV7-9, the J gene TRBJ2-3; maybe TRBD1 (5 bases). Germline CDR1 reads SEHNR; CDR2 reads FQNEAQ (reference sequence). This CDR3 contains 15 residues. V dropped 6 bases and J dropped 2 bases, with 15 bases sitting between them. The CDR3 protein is CASSYRGRDTDTQYF. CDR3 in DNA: TGTGCCAGCAGTTATCGAGGCAGGGACACAGATACGCAGTATTTT.

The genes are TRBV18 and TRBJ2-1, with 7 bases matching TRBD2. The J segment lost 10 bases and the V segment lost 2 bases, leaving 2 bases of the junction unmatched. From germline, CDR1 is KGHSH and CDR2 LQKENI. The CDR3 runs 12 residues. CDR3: CASSPTSVEQFF. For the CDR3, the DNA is TGTGCCAGCTCACCAACTAGCGTGGAGCAGTTCTTC.

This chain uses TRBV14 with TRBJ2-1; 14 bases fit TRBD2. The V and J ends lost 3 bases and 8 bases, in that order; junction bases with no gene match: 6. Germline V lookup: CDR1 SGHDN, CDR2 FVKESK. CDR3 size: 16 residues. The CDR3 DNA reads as TGTGCCAGCAGCCATGCGACTAGCGGGGGGGCGTATGAGCAGTTCTTC. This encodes CASSHATSGGAYEQFF.

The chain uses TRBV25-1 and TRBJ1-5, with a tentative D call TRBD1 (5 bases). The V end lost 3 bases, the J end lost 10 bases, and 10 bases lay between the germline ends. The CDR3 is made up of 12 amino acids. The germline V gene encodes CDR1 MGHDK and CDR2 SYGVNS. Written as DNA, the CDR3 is TGTGCCAGCAGTGATGGGGGTTACCCCCAGCATTTT. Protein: CASSDGGYPQHF.

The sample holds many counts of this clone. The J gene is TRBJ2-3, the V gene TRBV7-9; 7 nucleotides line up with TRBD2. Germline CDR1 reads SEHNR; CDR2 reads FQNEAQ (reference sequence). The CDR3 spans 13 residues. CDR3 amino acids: CATRGRGTDTQYF. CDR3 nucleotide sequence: TGTGCGACCCGGGGGAGGGGAACAGATACGCAGTATTTT.

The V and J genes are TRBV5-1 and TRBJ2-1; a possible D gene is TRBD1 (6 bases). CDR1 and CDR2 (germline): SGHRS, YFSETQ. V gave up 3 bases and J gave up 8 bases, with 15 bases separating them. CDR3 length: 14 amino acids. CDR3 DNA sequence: TGCGCCAGCAGCTGGTCAACAGGGTCTGATGAGCAGTTCTTC. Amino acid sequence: CASSWSTGSDEQFF.

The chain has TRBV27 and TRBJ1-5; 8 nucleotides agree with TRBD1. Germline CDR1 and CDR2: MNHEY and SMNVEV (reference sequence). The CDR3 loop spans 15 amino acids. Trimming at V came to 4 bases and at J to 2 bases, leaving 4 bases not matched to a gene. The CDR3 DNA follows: TGTGCCAGCAGTTCGCAGGGGGCTGGCAATCAGCCCCAGCATTTT. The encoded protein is CASSSQGAGNQPQHF.

CDR3 in DNA: TGTGCCAGCAGCCTCACGACAGGGGATAACTATGGCTACACCTTC. This encodes CASSLTTGDNYGYTF. The chain joins TRBV9 to TRBJ1-2, with 8 bases aligning to TRBD1. Germline V CDR1 and CDR2: SGDLS, YYNGEE. J was trimmed by 1 base and V by 4 bases; bases with no gene match: 6. This CDR3 spans 15 amino acids. The entire variable domain, with the rest obtained from reference TRBV9 and TRBJ1-2, is as follows: DSGVTQTPKHLITATGQRVTLRCSPRSGDLSVYWYQQSLDQGLQFLIQYYNGEERAKGNILERFSAQQFPDLHSELNLSSLELGDSALYFCASSLTTGDNYGYTFGSGTRLTVV.

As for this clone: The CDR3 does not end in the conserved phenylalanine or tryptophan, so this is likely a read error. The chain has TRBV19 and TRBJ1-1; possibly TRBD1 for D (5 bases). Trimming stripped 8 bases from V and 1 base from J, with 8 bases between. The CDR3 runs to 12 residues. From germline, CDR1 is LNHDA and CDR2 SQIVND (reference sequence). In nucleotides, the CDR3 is TGTGCCAGTGGGACGGGGAACACTGAAGCTTTCCTT. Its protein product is CASGTGNTEAFL.

CDR3 bases: TGTGCCAGCAGTGCTGGTGCAGAGAGACTCGATGGCTACACCTTC. As protein: CASSAGAERLDGYTF. The J gene is TRBJ1-2, the V gene TRBV2; D unclear. Germline CDR1 and CDR2: SNHLY and FYNNEI. The CDR3 totals 15 residues. V lost 4 bases to trimming and J lost 6 bases, with 18 bases between them. The full variable domain, with the rest looked up from reference TRBV2 and TRBJ1-2, is EPEVTQTPSHQVTQMGQEVILRCVPISNHLYFYWYRQILGQKVEFLVSFYNNEISEKSEIFDDQFSVERPDGSNFTLKIRSTKLEDSAMYFCASSAGAERLDGYTFGSGTRLTVV.

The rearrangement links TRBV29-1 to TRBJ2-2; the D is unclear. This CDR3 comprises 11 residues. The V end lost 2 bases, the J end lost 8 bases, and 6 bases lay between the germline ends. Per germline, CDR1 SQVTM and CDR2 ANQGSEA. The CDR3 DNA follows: TGCAGCGTTGAAAGTCAAGGGGAGCTGTTTTTT. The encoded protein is CSVESQGELFF.

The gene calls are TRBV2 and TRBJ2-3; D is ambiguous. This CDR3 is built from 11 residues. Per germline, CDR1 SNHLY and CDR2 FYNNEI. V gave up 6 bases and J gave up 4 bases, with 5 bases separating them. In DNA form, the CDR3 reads TGTGCCAGCAGGTTAGCAGATACGCAGTATTTT. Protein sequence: CASRLADTQYF.

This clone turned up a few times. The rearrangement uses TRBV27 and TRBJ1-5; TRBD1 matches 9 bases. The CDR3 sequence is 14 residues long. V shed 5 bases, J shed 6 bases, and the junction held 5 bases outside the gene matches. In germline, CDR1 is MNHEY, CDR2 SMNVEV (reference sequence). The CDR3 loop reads CASSPDRGGQPQHF. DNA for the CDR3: TGTGCCAGCAGTCCGGACAGGGGAGGTCAGCCCCAGCATTTT.

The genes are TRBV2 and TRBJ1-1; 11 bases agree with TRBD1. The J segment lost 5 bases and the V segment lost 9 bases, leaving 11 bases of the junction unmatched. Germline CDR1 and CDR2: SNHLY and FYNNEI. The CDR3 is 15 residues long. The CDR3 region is CARTGQGAGGTEAFF. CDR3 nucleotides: TGTGCCAGGACAGGACAGGGGGCTGGAGGGACTGAAGCTTTCTTT. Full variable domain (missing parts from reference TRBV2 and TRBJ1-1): EPEVTQTPSHQVTQMGQEVILRCVPISNHLYFYWYRQILGQKVEFLVSFYNNEISEKSEIFDDQFSVERPDGSNFTLKIRSTKLEDSAMYFCARTGQGAGGTEAFFGQGTRLTVV.

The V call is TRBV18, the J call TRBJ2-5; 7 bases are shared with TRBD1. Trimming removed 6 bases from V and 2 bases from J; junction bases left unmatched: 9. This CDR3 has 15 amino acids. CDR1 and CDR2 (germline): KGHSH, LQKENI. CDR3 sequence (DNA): TGTGCCAGCTCCCCCCGGGACAGCCAACAAGAGACCCAGTACTTC. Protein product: CASSPRDSQQETQYF.

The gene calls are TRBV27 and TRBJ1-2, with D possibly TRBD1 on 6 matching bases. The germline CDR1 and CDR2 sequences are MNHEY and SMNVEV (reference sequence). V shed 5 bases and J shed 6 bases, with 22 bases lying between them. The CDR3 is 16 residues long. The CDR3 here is CASSPTAWAGADGYTF. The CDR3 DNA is TGTGCCAGCAGTCCCACGGCCTGGGCAGGGGCTGATGGCTACACCTTC.

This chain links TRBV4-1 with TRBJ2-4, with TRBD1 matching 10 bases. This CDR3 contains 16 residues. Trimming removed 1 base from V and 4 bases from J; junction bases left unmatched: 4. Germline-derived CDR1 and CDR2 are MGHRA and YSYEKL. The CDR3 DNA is TGCGCCAGCAGCCAAGTCGGACAGGGGGTAAAAAACATTCAGTACTTC. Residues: CASSQVGQGVKNIQYF.

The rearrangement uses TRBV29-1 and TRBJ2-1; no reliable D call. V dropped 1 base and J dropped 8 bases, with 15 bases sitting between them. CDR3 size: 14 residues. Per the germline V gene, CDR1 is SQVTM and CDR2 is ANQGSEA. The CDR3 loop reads CSVEVGTRADEQFF. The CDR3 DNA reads TGCAGCGTTGAAGTGGGAACACGGGCTGATGAGCAGTTCTTC.

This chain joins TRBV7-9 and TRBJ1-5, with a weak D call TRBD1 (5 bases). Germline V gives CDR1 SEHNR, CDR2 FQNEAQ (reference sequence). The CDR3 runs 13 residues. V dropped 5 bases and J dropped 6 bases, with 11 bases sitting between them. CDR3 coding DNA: TGTGCCAGCAGCGGGACGGGTCTTCAGCCCCAGCATTTT. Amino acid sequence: CASSGTGLQPQHF.

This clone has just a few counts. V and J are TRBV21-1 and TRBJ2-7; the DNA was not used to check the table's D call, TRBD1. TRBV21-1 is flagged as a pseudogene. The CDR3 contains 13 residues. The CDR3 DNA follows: TGTGCCAGCACCTTCGGTCCCAACAGTAAGCAGTACTTC. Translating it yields CASTFGPNSKQYF.

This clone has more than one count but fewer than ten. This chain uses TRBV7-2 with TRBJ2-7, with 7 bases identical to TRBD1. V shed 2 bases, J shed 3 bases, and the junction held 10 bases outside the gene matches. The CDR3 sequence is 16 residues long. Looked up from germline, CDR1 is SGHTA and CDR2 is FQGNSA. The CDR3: CASSLKNPGQSYEQYF. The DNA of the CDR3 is TGTGCCAGCAGCTTAAAAAACCCGGGACAGAGCTACGAGCAGTACTTC.

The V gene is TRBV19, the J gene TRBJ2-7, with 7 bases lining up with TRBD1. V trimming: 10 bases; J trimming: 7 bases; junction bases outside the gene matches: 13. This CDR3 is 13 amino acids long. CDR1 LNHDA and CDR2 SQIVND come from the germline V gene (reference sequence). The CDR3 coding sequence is TGTGCCACCGCCGGGACAGTCCCCCTGGAGCAGTACTTC. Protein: CATAGTVPLEQYF.

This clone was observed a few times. The CDR3: CASSTDREQETQYF. The CDR3 nucleotides read TGTGCCAGCAGCACCGACAGGGAACAAGAGACCCAGTACTTC. The V gene is TRBV6-5, the J gene TRBJ2-5; 7 bases map to TRBD1. Trimming took 6 bases from V and 2 from J; bases not matched to a gene: 6. The germline V gene has CDR1 MNHEY and CDR2 SVGAGI. The CDR3 is 14 residues long.

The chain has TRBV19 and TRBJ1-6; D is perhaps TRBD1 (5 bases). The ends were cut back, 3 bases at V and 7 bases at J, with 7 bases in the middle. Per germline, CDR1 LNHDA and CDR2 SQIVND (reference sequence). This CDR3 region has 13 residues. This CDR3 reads CASSMTENSPLHF. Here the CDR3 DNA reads TGTGCCAGTAGTATGACAGAGAATTCACCCCTCCACTTT.

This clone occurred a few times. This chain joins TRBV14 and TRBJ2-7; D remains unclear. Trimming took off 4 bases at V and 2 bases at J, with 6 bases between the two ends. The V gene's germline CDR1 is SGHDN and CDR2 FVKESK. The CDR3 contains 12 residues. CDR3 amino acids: CASSLTTYEQYF. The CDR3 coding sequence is TGTGCCAGCAGCCTCACCACCTACGAGCAGTACTTC.

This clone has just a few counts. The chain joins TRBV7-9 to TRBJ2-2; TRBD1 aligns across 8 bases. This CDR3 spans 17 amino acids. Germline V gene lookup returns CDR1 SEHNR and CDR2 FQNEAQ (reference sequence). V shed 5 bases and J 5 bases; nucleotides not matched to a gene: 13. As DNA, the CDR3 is TGTGCCAGCAGCCCCAGATCCGGGACAGGCAGAACCGGGGAGCTGTTTTTT. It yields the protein CASSPRSGTGRTGELFF.

CDR3 coding DNA: TGCGCCAGCAGCCATTTGGCCGAGGGTAGCGGCAATCAGCCCCAGCATTTT. Amino acid sequence: CASSHLAEGSGNQPQHF. The genes are TRBV4-1 and TRBJ1-5; D not resolved. CDR1 and CDR2 (germline): MGHRA, YSYEKL. The ends were cut back, 3 bases at V and 2 bases at J, with 17 bases in the middle. CDR3 length equals 17 residues.

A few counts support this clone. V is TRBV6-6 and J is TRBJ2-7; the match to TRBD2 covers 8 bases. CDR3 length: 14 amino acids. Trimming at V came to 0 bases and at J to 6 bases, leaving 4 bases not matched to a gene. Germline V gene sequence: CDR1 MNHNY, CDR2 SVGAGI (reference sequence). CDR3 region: CASSYSSRGVEQYF. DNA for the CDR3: TGTGCCAGCAGTTACTCGTCGCGGGGGGTCGAGCAGTACTTC.

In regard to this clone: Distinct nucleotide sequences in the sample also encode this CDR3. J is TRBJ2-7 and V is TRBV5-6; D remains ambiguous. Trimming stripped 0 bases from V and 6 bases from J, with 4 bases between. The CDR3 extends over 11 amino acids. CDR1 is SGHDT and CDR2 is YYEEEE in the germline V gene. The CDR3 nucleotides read TGTGCCAGCAGCTTGGCCGGCGAGCAGTACTTC. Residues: CASSLAGEQYF.

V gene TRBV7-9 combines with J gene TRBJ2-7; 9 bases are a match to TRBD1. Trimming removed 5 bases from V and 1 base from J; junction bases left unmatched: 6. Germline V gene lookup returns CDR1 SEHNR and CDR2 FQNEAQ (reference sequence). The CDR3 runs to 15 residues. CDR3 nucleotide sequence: TGTGCCAGCAGCCGCTGGACAGGGGATTCCTACGAGCAGTACTTC. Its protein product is CASSRWTGDSYEQYF.

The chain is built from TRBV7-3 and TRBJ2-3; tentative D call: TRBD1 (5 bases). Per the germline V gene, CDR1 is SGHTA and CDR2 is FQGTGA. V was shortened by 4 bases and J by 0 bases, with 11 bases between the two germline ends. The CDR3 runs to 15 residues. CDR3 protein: CASSSRGSSTDTQYF. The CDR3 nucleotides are TGTGCCAGCAGCTCAAGGGGTTCTAGCACAGATACGCAGTATTTT.